This is a list of T cell receptor beta chains from one sample in a study of cytomegalovirus exposure and HLA in healthy donors. Sequencing used immunoSEQ multiplex PCR; TCRdb keeps in-frame clones, though not all of them. The sample consists of approximately 100,000 clones, under 75% of them appearing once. Source material: PBMCs. These receptor sequences come from a female donor in good health and CMV-seronegative. Both conserved end residues are part of each CDR3. D genes are given only for firm matches. Size is omitted from some rows. Given values are once, few, many or a class for expanded clones.

CAWSDSYEQYF,TGTGCCTGGAGTGACAGTTACGAGCAGTACTTC,.,TRBJ2-7,TRBV30,11,.
CAWSFPGQGANTIYF,TGTGCCTGGAGTTTCCCGGGACAGGGGGCGAACACCATATATTTT,once,TRBJ1-3,TRBV30,15,TRBD1
CASTSGQGNQPQHF,TGTGCCAGCACGTCGGGACAGGGGAATCAGCCCCAGCATTTT,few,TRBJ1-5,TRBV6-1,14,TRBD1
CASSVVSTPRDRSYEQYF,TGTGCCAGCAGCGTAGTTTCTACTCCGCGGGACAGGTCCTACGAGCAGTACTTC,.,TRBJ2-7,TRBV9,18,TRBD1
CASSLGRGRMVETQYF,TGTGCCAGCAGTTTAGGAAGGGGGCGGATGGTAGAGACCCAGTACTTC,.,TRBJ2-5,TRBV28,16,TRBD1
CASSGQTYEQYF,TGTGCCAGCTCCGGACAGACCTACGAGCAGTACTTC,.,TRBJ2-7,TRBV7-9,12,.
CASVQMQGAGELFF,TGTGCCAGCGTACAGATGCAGGGCGCCGGGGAGCTGTTTTTT,.,TRBJ2-2,TRBV7-2,14,.
CASSRIQGASGELFF,TGTGCCAGCAGCAGAATACAGGGGGCTTCCGGGGAGCTGTTTTTT,.,TRBJ2-2,TRBV11-2,15,TRBD1
CASSYLSGRAFHEQYF,TGTGCCAGCAGTTACCTTAGCGGGAGGGCCTTCCACGAGCAGTACTTC,.,TRBJ2-7,TRBV6-5,16,TRBD2
CASSPSSGGANEQFF,TGTGCCAGCAGCCCCTCTAGCGGGGGGGCCAATGAGCAGTTCTTC,few,TRBJ2-1,TRBV6-4,15,TRBD2
CASGTGFMNTEAFF,TGTGCCAGCGGGACAGGGTTCATGAACACTGAAGCTTTCTTT,.,TRBJ1-1,TRBV2,14,TRBD1
CASSFIPMTRLQETQYF,TGTGCCAGCAGCTTCATCCCTATGACTAGACTCCAAGAGACCCAGTACTTC,.,TRBJ2-5,TRBV5-6,17,.
CASSFGGLDTQYF,TGCGCCAGCAGCTTCGGGGGGCTGGATACGCAGTATTTT,.,TRBJ2-3,TRBV5-1,13,.
CASSQEWQRAPYEQYF,TGCGCCAGCAGCCAAGAATGGCAGCGGGCCCCCTACGAGCAGTACTTC,.,TRBJ2-7,TRBV4-1,16,.
CASSLGPDRDYEQYF,TGTGCCAGCAGCCTGGGGCCGGACAGGGACTACGAGCAGTACTTC,.,TRBJ2-7,TRBV7-6,15,TRBD1
CATSRYPLRSGTQETQYF,TGTGCCACCAGCAGGTACCCCCTTCGGAGCGGTACTCAAGAGACCCAGTACTTC,few,TRBJ2-5,TRBV15,18,.
CASSSDRVVWNTGELFF,TGTGCCAGCAGCTCAGACAGGGTGGTATGGAACACCGGGGAGCTGTTTTTT,few,TRBJ2-2,TRBV13,17,TRBD1
CASSAGLAGTYYNEQFF,TGTGCCAGCAGCGCCGGACTAGCGGGGACCTACTACAATGAGCAGTTCTTC,.,TRBJ2-1,TRBV11-3,17,TRBD2
CAWSVGGSNEKLFF,TGTGCCTGGAGTGTAGGAGGGTCTAATGAAAAACTGTTTTTT,.,TRBJ1-4,TRBV30,14,.
CASSGLLPLTEAFF,TGTGCCAGCAGCGGACTCCTACCCCTCACTGAAGCTTTCTTT,.,TRBJ1-1,TRBV6-5,14,.
CAWRMGAGYSF,TGTGCCTGGAGGATGGGGGCTGGCTACTCCTTC,.,TRBJ1-2,TRBV30,11,.